This TCR beta chain emerged from a study of T cell responses to AZD1222 COVID-19 vaccine (dated by TCRdb to the early 2020s). A note on the overall study: AZD1222 recipients with second doses at about 4 weeks or about 12 weeks were pooled, because spike-specific TCR depth and breadth did not differ between schedules. TCR sequencing covered more than 230 trial participants: approximately 200 given two doses of AZD1222 and approximately 25 given two doses of MenACWY control vaccine. Enrollment into the trials was organized by age into subgroups of 18-55, 56-69 and 70-plus years, and those subgroups contained around 150, 28 and 57 TCR-sequenced participants, respectively.

Here is what the overall study found, with its caveats: Spike-specific TCR breadth and depth rose significantly after two AZD1222 doses compared with day 0 and with MenACWY recipients. CD4 TCRs associated with the vaccine covered the entire spike protein, and the dominant responses were in regions 160-218 and 743-854. Nearly half of unique spike-specific TCRs reportedly recognized epitopes outside regions mutated in the B.1.351 and B.1.1.7 variants. In the small 56-69-year group, the increase in depth fell short of significance, most likely because of low power. Conclusions about previously exposed vaccinees were limited because only a handful of AZD1222 recipients were SARS-CoV-2 seropositive at baseline. Most participants were white British and females outnumbered males, and the authors suggested that clonal diversity may have been underestimated. Because no day 14 peak-response samples were available, repertoires were characterized only after the peak T cell response.

The time point label corresponds to: baseline before first vaccination. Samples from vaccinated people were obtained from the UK trials COV001 and COV002, which included a single-blind randomized controlled phase 2/3 trial of AZD1222 (ChAdOx1 nCoV-19) in healthy adults. For TCRbeta chain sequencing, PBMC samples from trial participants were taken at day 0 and at day 28 after the second dose. Inclusive of the bounding cysteine and phenylalanine, the CDR3 is 14 residues long. CDR3 DNA is the only sequence kept; it has 42 bases, read in frame from the first base. From a lookup of the germline V gene, CDR1 and CDR2 are KGHSH and LQKENI. V loses 4 bases at its end and J loses 3 bases; junction bases beyond the gene matches: 2. The CDR3 regions of human TCRbeta chains were subjected to immunosequencing. Per the original workflow: TCRs in the repertoires were matched against a reference library of SARS-CoV-2-specific TCRs that had been generated with the MIRA antigen-specificity platform. Breadth meant the fraction of unique TCRs that were SARS-CoV-2-associated, whereas depth meant the fraction of total T cells that were SARS-CoV-2-associated. Using the MIRA data, every spike-specific TCR was mapped to the spike region that the TCR reacted to and assigned to either a CD4 or a CD8 class. Log10-transformed breadth and depth values were compared by one-way ANOVA with Sidak's multiple comparisons tests. TCRdb took over this immuneACCESS table, retaining in-frame rearrangements with V and J assigned. Such tables are incomplete; in checked studies, under half of the missing clones stem from an unresolved V gene, and the remainder is unexplained. V, J and clone size derive from that table, while D and trimming were established from the DNA sequence. The sample includes about 98,000 clones, with approximately 81% observed a single time. The ten largest clones capture over 15% of the sample.

Comments on this clone: Which antigen it targets is not known. Per-nucleotide qualities are absent, and no much larger clonotype sits a single base away.

Recombination linked TRBV18 to TRBJ2-7; the junction holds 11 bases that match TRBD1. This TCR came from an adult in good health. Sequenced material: peripheral blood, taken on day 0 of AZD1222 vaccination. The nucleotide sequence is TGTGCCAGCTCACGGACAGGGGGCGACTACGAGCAGTACTTC. Translated, this is CASSRTGGDYEQYF.